This TCR beta chain was sequenced during a study of cytomegalovirus exposure and HLA in healthy donors. About the study: According to later analysis, the same platform produced the approximately 120 validation and approximately 630 first-cohort repertoires. Whole-study results and caveats: The tendency of first-cohort TCR clusters to co-occur in the roughly 130 validation repertoires was the finding of a later analysis. In vitro, a few CMV-associated chains proved specific for CMV antigens. A list of 164 TCR beta chains associated with cytomegalovirus was given.

Germline V CDR1 and CDR2: MGHDK, SYGVNS. The CDR3 is 13 residues long. Measured with immunoSEQ multiplex PCR; TCRdb has only the in-frame clones, and not every one. The sample records fewer than 350,000 clones, approximately 88% being singletons. In regard to this clone: What it recognizes is unknown. Sequence at one end of the junction differs from germline and may be a read error.

The J gene is TRBJ2-1, the V gene TRBV25-1; tentative D call: TRBD1 (5 bases). This receptor was taken from a woman in her late teens or twenties in good health and CMV-seronegative. Input material: PBMCs. Here the CDR3 DNA reads TGTGCCAGCAGTGAAGTTAGCAGGGCACCCCAACTCTTC. This translates into CASSEVSRAPQLF.